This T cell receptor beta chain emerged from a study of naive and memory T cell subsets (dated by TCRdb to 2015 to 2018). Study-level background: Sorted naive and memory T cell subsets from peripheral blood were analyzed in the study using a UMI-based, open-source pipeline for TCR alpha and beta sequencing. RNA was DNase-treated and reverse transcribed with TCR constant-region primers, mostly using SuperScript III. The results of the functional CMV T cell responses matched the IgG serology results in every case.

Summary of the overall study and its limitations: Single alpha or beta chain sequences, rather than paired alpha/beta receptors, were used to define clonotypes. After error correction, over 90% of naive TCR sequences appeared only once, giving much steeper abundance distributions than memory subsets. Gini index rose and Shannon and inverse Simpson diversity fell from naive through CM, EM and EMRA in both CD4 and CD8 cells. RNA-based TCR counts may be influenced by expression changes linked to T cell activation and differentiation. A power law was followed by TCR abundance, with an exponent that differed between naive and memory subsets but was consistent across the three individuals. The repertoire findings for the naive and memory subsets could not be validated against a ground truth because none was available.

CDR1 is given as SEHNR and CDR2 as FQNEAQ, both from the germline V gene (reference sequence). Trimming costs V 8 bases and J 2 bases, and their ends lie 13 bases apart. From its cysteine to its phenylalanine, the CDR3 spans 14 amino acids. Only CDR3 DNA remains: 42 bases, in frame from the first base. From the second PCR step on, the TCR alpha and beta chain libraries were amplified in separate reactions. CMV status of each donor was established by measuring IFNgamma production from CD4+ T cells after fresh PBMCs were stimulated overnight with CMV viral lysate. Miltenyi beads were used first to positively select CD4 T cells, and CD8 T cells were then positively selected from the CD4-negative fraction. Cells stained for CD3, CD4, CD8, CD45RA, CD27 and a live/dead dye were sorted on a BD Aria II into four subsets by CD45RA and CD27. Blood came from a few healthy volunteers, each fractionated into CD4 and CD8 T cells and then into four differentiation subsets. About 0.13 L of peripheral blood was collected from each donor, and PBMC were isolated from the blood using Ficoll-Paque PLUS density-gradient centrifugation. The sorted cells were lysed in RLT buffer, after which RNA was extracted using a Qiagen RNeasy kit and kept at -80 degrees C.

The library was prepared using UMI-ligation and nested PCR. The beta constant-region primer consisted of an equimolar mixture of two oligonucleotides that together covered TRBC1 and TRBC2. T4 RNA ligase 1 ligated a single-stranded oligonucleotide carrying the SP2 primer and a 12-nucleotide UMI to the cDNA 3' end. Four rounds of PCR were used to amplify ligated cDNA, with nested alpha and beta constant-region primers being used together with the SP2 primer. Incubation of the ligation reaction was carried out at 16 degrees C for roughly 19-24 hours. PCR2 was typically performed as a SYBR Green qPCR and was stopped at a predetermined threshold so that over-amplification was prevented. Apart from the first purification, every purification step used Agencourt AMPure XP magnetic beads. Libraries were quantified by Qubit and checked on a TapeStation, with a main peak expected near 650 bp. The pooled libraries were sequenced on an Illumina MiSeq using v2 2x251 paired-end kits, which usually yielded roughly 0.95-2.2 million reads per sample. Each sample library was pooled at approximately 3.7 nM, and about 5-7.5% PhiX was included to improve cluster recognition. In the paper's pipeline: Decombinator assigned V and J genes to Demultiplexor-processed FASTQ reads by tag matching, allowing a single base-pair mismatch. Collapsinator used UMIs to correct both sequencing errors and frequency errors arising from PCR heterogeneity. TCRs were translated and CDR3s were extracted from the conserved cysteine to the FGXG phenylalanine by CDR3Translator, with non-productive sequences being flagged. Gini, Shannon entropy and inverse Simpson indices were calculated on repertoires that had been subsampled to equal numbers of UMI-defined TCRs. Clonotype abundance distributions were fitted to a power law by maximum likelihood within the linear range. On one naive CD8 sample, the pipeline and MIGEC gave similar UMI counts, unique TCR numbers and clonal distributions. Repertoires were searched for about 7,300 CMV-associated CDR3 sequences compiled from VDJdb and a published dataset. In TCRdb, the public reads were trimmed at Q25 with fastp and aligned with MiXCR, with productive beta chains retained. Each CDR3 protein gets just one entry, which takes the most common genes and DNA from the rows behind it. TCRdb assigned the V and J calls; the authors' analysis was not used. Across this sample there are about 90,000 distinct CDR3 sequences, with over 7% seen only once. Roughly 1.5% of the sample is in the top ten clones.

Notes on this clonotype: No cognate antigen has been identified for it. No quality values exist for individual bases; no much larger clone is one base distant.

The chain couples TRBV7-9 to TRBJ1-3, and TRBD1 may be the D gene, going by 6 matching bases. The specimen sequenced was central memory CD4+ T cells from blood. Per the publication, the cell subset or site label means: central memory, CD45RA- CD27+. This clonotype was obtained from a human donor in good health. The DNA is TGTGCCAGCGTTGACAGGACAACTGGAAACACCATATATTTT. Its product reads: CASVDRTTGNTIYF. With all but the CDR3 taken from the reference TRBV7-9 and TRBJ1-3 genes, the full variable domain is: DTGVSQNPRHKITKRGQNVTFRCDPISEHNRLYWYRQTLGQGPEFLTYFQNEAQLEKSRLLSDRFSAERPKGSFSTLEIQRTEQGDSAMYLCASVDRTTGNTIYFGEGSWLTVV.